A selection of T cell receptor beta chains follows, all from one sample in a study of blood T cell repertoires in COVID-19. The method was immunoSEQ multiplex PCR; TCRdb's version includes in-frame clones alone and lacks a portion of them. Here the sample spans 250,000 to 300,000 clones, roughly 85% being singletons. Specimen: peripheral blood. Receptors originate from a man aged 50 or older with active or convalescent COVID-19. Both conserved end residues are part of each CDR3.

j_call: TRBJ2-7; v_call: TRBV7-2; cdr3_aa: CASSLAGGSYEQYF
j_call: TRBJ2-1; v_call: TRBV5-5; cdr3_aa: CASSLEGRGSSYNEQFF
j_call: TRBJ1-5; v_call: TRBV7-9; cdr3_aa: CASSLGGGINQPQHF
j_call: TRBJ2-3; v_call: TRBV5-1; cdr3_aa: CASSLPGTGGKDTQYF
j_call: TRBJ2-5; v_call: TRBV7-9; cdr3_aa: CASSLVGGGETQYF
j_call: TRBJ2-3; v_call: TRBV6-5; cdr3_aa: CASRTGILRDTQYF
j_call: TRBJ2-1; v_call: TRBV6-2/TRBV6-3; cdr3_aa: CASSFLAGSSANEQFF
j_call: TRBJ2-6; v_call: TRBV29-1; cdr3_aa: CSVGLGGANVLTF
j_call: TRBJ2-7; v_call: TRBV18; cdr3_aa: CASSPPSGTYEQYF
j_call: TRBJ1-1; v_call: TRBV10-3; cdr3_aa: CAISESTGGEAFF
j_call: TRBJ1-1; v_call: TRBV14; cdr3_aa: CASSQVGGRRAFF
j_call: TRBJ1-1; v_call: TRBV19; cdr3_aa: CASSIGELGTEAFF
j_call: TRBJ1-5; v_call: TRBV25-1; cdr3_aa: CASTRGLGQPQHF
j_call: TRBJ1-2; v_call: TRBV5-3; cdr3_aa: CARSQRDTYTF
j_call: TRBJ1-1; v_call: TRBV6-1; cdr3_aa: CASSDGGRDTEAFF
j_call: TRBJ2-3; v_call: TRBV30; cdr3_aa: CAWSVPRTSPTDTQYF
j_call: TRBJ1-2; v_call: TRBV19; cdr3_aa: CASSTDRSNYGYTF
j_call: TRBJ2-3; v_call: TRBV3-1/TRBV3-2; cdr3_aa: CASSHPVGTDTQYF
j_call: TRBJ2-3; v_call: TRBV9; cdr3_aa: CASSSDSWDTQYF
j_call: TRBJ1-2; v_call: TRBV9; cdr3_aa: CASSDSRGAGYGYTF
j_call: TRBJ2-7; v_call: TRBV5-5; cdr3_aa: CASSLAGQYSYEQYF
j_call: TRBJ1-2; v_call: TRBV5-8; cdr3_aa: CASSSEIGYTF
j_call: TRBJ2-7; v_call: TRBV28; cdr3_aa: CASRGGQGAYEQYF